A selection of T cell receptor beta chains follows, all from one sample in a study of blood T cell repertoires in COVID-19. Libraries were prepared by immunoSEQ multiplex PCR; TCRdb keeps only in-frame clonotypes and omits some of them. The sample lists about 280,000 clones, roughly 89% occurring once. The sequenced material came from peripheral blood. These receptors all come from a man aged 35-49 years with acute or convalescent COVID-19. Both conserved end residues are part of each CDR3. A D gene is named only where the DNA matches it firmly. Clone size, where shown, is once, few, many, or a class for clones that have expanded.

D gene: -
clone size: -
V gene: TRBV5-4
J gene: TRBJ2-7
CDR3 protein: CASSVGGAYEQYF
CDR3 DNA: TGTGCCAGCAGCGTGGGGGGAGCCTACGAGCAGTACTTC

D gene: TRBD1
clone size: once
V gene: TRBV19
J gene: TRBJ2-3
CDR3 protein: CASSIRTPLRQGARTQYF
CDR3 DNA: TGTGCCAGTAGTATAAGAACCCCCCTGAGACAGGGGGCACGGACGCAGTATTTT

D gene: TRBD1
clone size: -
V gene: TRBV12-5
J gene: TRBJ2-2
CDR3 protein: CASGLPQGAIRIGELFF
CDR3 DNA: TGTGCTAGTGGTTTGCCGCAGGGGGCTATCCGGATCGGGGAGCTGTTTTTT

D gene: -
clone size: -
V gene: TRBV18
J gene: TRBJ2-1
CDR3 protein: CASSPSGHLSYNEQFF
CDR3 DNA: TGTGCCAGCTCACCCAGTGGACATCTCTCCTACAATGAGCAGTTCTTC

D gene: -
clone size: -
V gene: TRBV3-1/TRBV3-2
J gene: TRBJ1-5
CDR3 protein: CASSRQGNQPQHF
CDR3 DNA: TGTGCCAGCAGCCGACAAGGCAATCAGCCCCAGCATTTT

D gene: TRBD1
clone size: -
V gene: TRBV5-6
J gene: TRBJ1-2
CDR3 protein: CASSYRGTGRGGAGYTF
CDR3 DNA: TGTGCCAGCAGCTATCGCGGGACAGGGAGGGGAGGGGCTGGCTACACCTTC

D gene: -
clone size: -
V gene: TRBV28
J gene: TRBJ2-7
CDR3 protein: CASSRTISYEQYF
CDR3 DNA: TGTGCCAGCAGCCGCACAATCTCCTACGAGCAGTACTTC

D gene: TRBD1
clone size: -
V gene: TRBV20-1
J gene: TRBJ2-1
CDR3 protein: CSAYRGSEQFF
CDR3 DNA: TGCAGTGCTTACAGGGGGTCTGAGCAGTTCTTC

D gene: -
clone size: -
V gene: TRBV13
J gene: TRBJ1-1
CDR3 protein: CASSLLGDPRGTEAFF
CDR3 DNA: TGTGCCAGCAGCCTCCTCGGAGACCCCCGCGGAACTGAAGCTTTCTTT

D gene: -
clone size: -
V gene: TRBV6-6
J gene: TRBJ1-1
CDR3 protein: CASNKNRWTEAFF
CDR3 DNA: TGTGCCAGCAATAAGAATCGGTGGACTGAAGCTTTCTTT

D gene: -
clone size: -
V gene: TRBV5-1
J gene: TRBJ1-6
CDR3 protein: CASSFGMTANSPLHF
CDR3 DNA: TGCGCCAGCAGCTTCGGTATGACAGCTAATTCACCCCTCCACTTT

D gene: -
clone size: -
V gene: TRBV6-2/TRBV6-3
J gene: TRBJ1-2
CDR3 protein: CASSSLGNYGYTF
CDR3 DNA: TGTGCCAGCAGCTCTCTCGGTAACTATGGCTACACCTTC

D gene: TRBD2
clone size: -
V gene: TRBV5-4
J gene: TRBJ2-3
CDR3 protein: CASSLVSSGVEDTQYF
CDR3 DNA: TGTGCCAGCAGCCTTGTGAGTAGCGGGGTAGAGGATACGCAGTATTTT

D gene: TRBD2
clone size: -
V gene: TRBV5-1
J gene: TRBJ2-7
CDR3 protein: CASSLASGGGYEQYF
CDR3 DNA: TGCGCCAGCAGCTTGGCAAGCGGGGGGGGATACGAGCAGTACTTC

D gene: TRBD1
clone size: -
V gene: TRBV20-1
J gene: TRBJ2-4
CDR3 protein: CSASKQGLGQYF
CDR3 DNA: TGCAGTGCTAGTAAACAGGGGTTGGGTCAGTACTTC

D gene: -
clone size: -
V gene: TRBV4-1
J gene: TRBJ2-1
CDR3 protein: CASSQDQAGKRQFF
CDR3 DNA: TGCGCCAGCAGCCAAGATCAAGCGGGCAAGCGGCAGTTCTTC

D gene: -
clone size: -
V gene: TRBV6-1
J gene: TRBJ2-7
CDR3 protein: CASSEALRNQFSYEQYF
CDR3 DNA: TGTGCCAGCAGTGAAGCGCTGAGGAATCAGTTCTCCTACGAGCAGTACTTC

D gene: -
clone size: -
V gene: TRBV5-4
J gene: TRBJ2-2
CDR3 protein: CASSLVSGELFF
CDR3 DNA: TGTGCCAGCAGCTTGGTCTCCGGGGAGCTGTTTTTT

D gene: -
clone size: once
V gene: TRBV9
J gene: TRBJ2-3
CDR3 protein: CASSEEAVTDTQYF
CDR3 DNA: TGTGCCAGCAGCGAAGAGGCAGTCACAGATACGCAGTATTTT

D gene: -
clone size: -
V gene: TRBV9
J gene: TRBJ2-2
CDR3 protein: CASTGGLLNTGELFF
CDR3 DNA: TGTGCCAGCACCGGGGGACTCCTGAACACCGGGGAGCTGTTTTTT

D gene: TRBD1
clone size: -
V gene: TRBV6-5
J gene: TRBJ1-2
CDR3 protein: CASSSLGTGIGYTF
CDR3 DNA: TGTGCCAGCAGTTCCCTCGGGACAGGGATCGGCTACACCTTC

D gene: -
clone size: once
V gene: TRBV7-3
J gene: TRBJ1-1
CDR3 protein: CASSKTGGNTEAFF
CDR3 DNA: TGTGCCAGCAGCAAGACAGGTGGGAACACTGAAGCTTTCTTT

D gene: -
clone size: -
V gene: TRBV6-5
J gene: TRBJ2-3
CDR3 protein: CASSQSTDTQYF
CDR3 DNA: TGTGCCAGCAGCCAAAGCACAGATACGCAGTATTTT

D gene: TRBD1
clone size: few
V gene: TRBV3-1/TRBV3-2
J gene: TRBJ1-2
CDR3 protein: CAINRGYGYTF
CDR3 DNA: TGTGCCATCAACAGGGGGTACGGCTACACCTTC

D gene: -
clone size: -
V gene: TRBV27
J gene: TRBJ1-6
CDR3 protein: CASSYRNSPLHF
CDR3 DNA: TGTGCCAGCAGTTACAGGAATTCACCCCTCCACTTT

D gene: -
clone size: -
V gene: TRBV2
J gene: TRBJ1-5
CDR3 protein: CASSGTGGRQPQHF
CDR3 DNA: TGTGCCAGCAGTGGGACGGGAGGTCGGCAGCCCCAGCATTTT

D gene: -
clone size: -
V gene: TRBV7-9
J gene: TRBJ2-7
CDR3 protein: CASSLTRGDSSYEQYF
CDR3 DNA: TGTGCCAGCAGCCTAACCAGGGGGGACAGCTCCTACGAGCAGTACTTC

D gene: -
clone size: -
V gene: TRBV15
J gene: TRBJ2-7
CDR3 protein: CATSRDSVYEQYF
CDR3 DNA: TGTGCCACCAGCAGGGACAGCGTCTACGAGCAGTACTTC

D gene: -
clone size: -
V gene: TRBV5-1
J gene: TRBJ2-3
CDR3 protein: CASSSGQYTDTQYF
CDR3 DNA: TGCGCCAGCAGCTCCGGACAGTACACAGATACGCAGTATTTT

D gene: TRBD1
clone size: -
V gene: TRBV6-1
J gene: TRBJ2-2
CDR3 protein: CASSARTGAPLGELFF
CDR3 DNA: TGTGCCAGCAGTGCCCGGACAGGGGCCCCTCTCGGGGAGCTGTTTTTT

D gene: -
clone size: -
V gene: TRBV6-5
J gene: TRBJ1-1
CDR3 protein: CASNPEGLGTEAFF
CDR3 DNA: TGTGCCAGCAACCCGGAGGGCTTGGGCACTGAAGCTTTCTTT